The T cell receptor (beta chain) under discussion was sequenced for a study of blood T cell repertoires in COVID-19. Study in general: Whether acute or convalescent, the COVID-19 samples came from the United States, Italy and Spain. The analysed material was cDNA or gDNA that came from T cells, B-cell-depleted T cells, or PBMCs.

Germline V CDR1 and CDR2: WNHNN, SYGVQD (reference sequence). The ends were cut back, 2 bases at V and 7 bases at J, with 5 bases in the middle. The CDR3 runs 12 residues. The data were produced by immunoSEQ multiplex PCR, yet TCRdb's version contains in-frame clones alone and is incomplete. The sample lists approximately 350,000 clones; 80% to 90% were seen once. The material sequenced was peripheral blood. The V gene is TRBV10-1, the J gene TRBJ2-2; D is undetermined. The sequence was obtained from a man aged 35-49 years with acute or convalescent COVID-19. CDR3 DNA: TGCGCCAGCAGTGAGATCTTCGGGGAGCTGTTTTTT. It specifies CASSEIFGELFF.